This TCR beta chain was retrieved from a study of T cell responses to AZD1222 COVID-19 vaccine. Comments on this clone: The target antigen is unknown.

CDR3 size: 15 residues. The trim removed 7 bases at V and 3 bases at J, leaving 11 bases unmatched. Germline V gene lookup returns CDR1 SQVTM and CDR2 ANQGSEA. Some clones are missing from TCRdb's copy, which holds only in-frame ones; the method was immunoSEQ multiplex PCR. In the table there are about 150,000 clones, approximately 91% of which are singletons. Study-wide findings and caveats: The donors showed a predominance of white British ancestry and of females, with possible underestimation of clonal diversity. Reports say nearly half of spike-specific TCRs go after unmutated variant regions. Sampling that yielded the repertoires occurred only after the peak T cell response.

The chain uses TRBV29-1 and TRBJ2-1; 8 bases are shared with TRBD2. The sequenced sample was peripheral blood, obtained 28 days after the second AZD1222 dose. The TCR was taken from an adult who received the AZD1222 COVID-19 vaccine. Here the CDR3 DNA reads TGCAGCGCCCTCCCGGGGGGGGGTTTCTACAATGAGCAGTTCTTC. It encodes CSALPGGGFYNEQFF.